One and the same sample provided the 32 T cell receptor beta chains below, sequenced in a study of OX40 agonist ivuxolimab in advanced cancers. Libraries were prepared by immunoSEQ multiplex PCR; TCRdb keeps only in-frame clonotypes and omits some of them. The data hold more than 80,000 clones, with around 88% observed a single time. The starting material was CD4+ or CD8+ T cells sorted from blood, obtained in a trial of the OX40 agonist ivuxolimab. These receptors were collected from an adult with an advanced solid tumor such as melanoma, head and neck, liver or kidney cancer.

The genes are TRBV5-1 and TRBJ2-1; 10 positions match TRBD2. The V gene's germline CDR1 is SGHRS and CDR2 YFSETQ. Unmatched junction bases numbered 7, after V lost 5 bases and J lost 2 bases. The CDR3 has 16 amino acids. This CDR3 reads CASSDPGLATYNEQFF. In DNA form, the CDR3 reads TGCGCCAGCAGTGACCCGGGACTAGCGACCTACAATGAGCAGTTCTTC. The whole variable domain, filled in from reference TRBV5-1 and TRBJ2-1, reads KAGVTQTPRYLIKTRGQQVTLSCSPISGHRSVSWYQQTPGQGLQFLFEYFSETQRNKGNFPGRFSGRQFSNSRSEMNVSTLELGDSALYLCASSDPGLATYNEQFFGPGTRLTVL.

Points on this clone: Other DNA sequences in the sample encode the same CDR3. The V call is TRBV29-1, the J call TRBJ1-2; D might be TRBD1 (6 bases). CDR1 and CDR2 (germline): SQVTM, ANQGSEA. The CDR3 totals 15 residues. V dropped 7 bases and J dropped 6 bases, with 24 bases sitting between them. CDR3 in amino acids: CSAGREGGGSDGYTF. CDR3 coding DNA: TGCAGCGCCGGGCGGGAGGGGGGGGGCTCTGATGGCTACACCTTC.

The rearrangement uses TRBV6-6 and TRBJ2-7; TRBD1 might be the D (6 bases). The CDR3 has 12 residues. The V gene lost 5 bases and the J gene lost 6 bases, with 11 bases spanning the gap. Germline CDR1 is MNHNY and CDR2 is SVGAGI (reference sequence). The CDR3: CASSGQTGEQYF. The DNA for the CDR3 is TGTGCCAGCAGTGGACAGACGGGCGAGCAGTACTTC.

The rearrangement links TRBV6-7 to TRBJ2-6; D may be TRBD1 (7 bases). TRBV6-7 is assigned to the ORF class and has an uncertain function. The CDR3 is 16 residues long. The CDR3 spells CPLRRQGLSGANVLTF. CDR3 nucleotides: TGTCCCTTGCGGAGACAGGGACTCTCTGGGGCCAACGTCCTGACTTTC.

The gene calls are TRBV5-4 and TRBJ2-7, with D possibly being TRBD2 (5 bases). CDR1 SGHNT and CDR2 YYREEE come from the germline V gene (reference sequence). This CDR3 is 13 amino acids long. Trimming took 2 bases from V and 6 from J, leaving 12 bases between them. In nucleotides, the CDR3 is TGTGCCAGCAGCTTAAGCGAGGGTGGCGAGCAGTACTTC. Translating it yields CASSLSEGGEQYF. Complete variable domain (other parts from reference TRBV5-4 and TRBJ2-7): ETGVTQSPTHLIKTRGQQVTLRCSSQSGHNTVSWYQQALGQGPQFIFQYYREEENGRGNFPPRFSGLQFPNYSSELNVNALELDDSALYLCASSLSEGGEQYFGPGTRLTVT.

The V call is TRBV7-3, the J call TRBJ2-3; tentatively, D is TRBD1 or TRBD2 (5 bases each). V was shortened by 5 bases and J by 2 bases, with 14 bases between the two germline ends. CDR1 and CDR2 from the germline V gene are SGHTA and FQGTGA. The CDR3 loop spans 15 amino acids. In DNA, the CDR3 is TGTGCCAGCAGCCCTACGGGGCCTTTCACAGATACGCAGTATTTT. Residues: CASSPTGPFTDTQYF.

This rearrangement joins TRBV28 to TRBJ1-5; 8 bases agree with TRBD1. Per germline, CDR1 MDHEN and CDR2 SYDVKM. CDR3 length: 16 amino acids. V was pared by 3 bases and J by 5 bases, with 9 bases of the junction left unmatched. The CDR3 DNA sequence: TGTGCCAGCAGTTTCCTGGACAGGGAAGGGTATCAGCCCCAGCATTTT. Its translation: CASSFLDREGYQPQHF.

The chain is built from TRBV5-1 and TRBJ2-7; 8 bases are shared with TRBD1. With 3 bases clipped from V and 2 bases from J, the junction kept 7 bases outside the gene matches. Per germline, CDR1 SGHRS and CDR2 YFSETQ. The CDR3 is 15 residues long. The CDR3 is CASSSRTGQPYEQYF. The CDR3 DNA is TGCGCCAGCAGCTCCCGGACAGGGCAACCCTACGAGCAGTACTTC.

The chain couples TRBV7-2 to TRBJ2-1; perhaps D is TRBD1 or TRBD2 (6 bases each). This CDR3 has 18 residues. Per germline, CDR1 SGHTA and CDR2 FQGNSA. V lost 3 bases, J lost 6 bases, and 24 bases lay in between. The CDR3: CASSFRGAATRGSNEQFF. The CDR3 nucleotides read TGTGCCAGCAGCTTTAGGGGGGCGGCAACCCGAGGGAGCAATGAGCAGTTCTTC.

The V gene is TRBV19, the J gene TRBJ2-7; D might be TRBD1 (6 bases). The germline V and J ends were trimmed by 3 bases and 5 bases, with 11 bases remaining between them. The CDR3 runs to 13 residues. Germline V CDR1 and CDR2: LNHDA, SQIVND (reference sequence). The DNA for the CDR3 is TGTGCCAGTAGTATTTCCAGGGGCGACGAGCAGTACTTC. Translating it yields CASSISRGDEQYF.

The gene calls are TRBV18 and TRBJ1-4; 7 bases agree with TRBD1. V was pared by 3 bases and J by 6 bases, with 7 bases of the junction left unmatched. From germline, CDR1 is KGHSH and CDR2 LQKENI. The CDR3 runs 15 residues. CDR3 sequence (DNA): TGTGCCAGCTCACCGACAGGGCTTCAGGATGAAAAACTGTTTTTT. It encodes CASSPTGLQDEKLFF.

The gene calls are TRBV2 and TRBJ1-1; the D is unclear. Trimming removed 8 bases at V and 0 bases at J, with 13 bases between. This CDR3 is 14 amino acids long. In germline, CDR1 is SNHLY, CDR2 FYNNEI. The CDR3: CASHPGRMNTEAFF. The CDR3 region has the DNA TGTGCCAGCCATCCGGGCCGCATGAACACTGAAGCTTTCTTT.

CDR3 coding DNA: TGTGCCAGCAGCTTGACGGGGGGCTCCGGCTACGAGCAGTACTTC. Translating it yields CASSLTGGSGYEQYF. The chain links TRBV11-2 to TRBJ2-7, with D perhaps TRBD2 (7 bases). CDR1 is SGHAT, CDR2 FQNNGV, per germline. CDR3 length: 15 amino acids. Trimming took off 3 bases at V and 3 bases at J, with 15 bases between the two ends.

V and J are TRBV7-3 and TRBJ1-1, with a weak D call TRBD1 (5 bases). Germline V gene sequence: CDR1 SGHTA, CDR2 FQGTGA. This CDR3 is 14 amino acids long. Deletions cut 3 bases from V and 0 bases from J, with 8 bases between. In nucleotides, the CDR3 is TGTGCCAGCAGCTTCTCACAGGTGAACACTGAAGCTTTCTTT. This codes for CASSFSQVNTEAFF.

This sequence joins TRBV7-9 and TRBJ1-1, with D unclear. CDR1 SEHNR and CDR2 FQNEAQ come from the germline V gene (reference sequence). The V gene lost 1 base and the J gene lost 10 bases, with 10 bases spanning the gap. This CDR3 spans 12 amino acids. CDR3 amino acids: CASSLDAEGAFF. DNA for the CDR3: TGTGCCAGCAGCTTAGACGCGGAGGGAGCTTTCTTT.

This clone has a handful of counts. The rearrangement uses TRBV30 and TRBJ1-1; TRBD1 agrees at 7 bases. There are 13 residues in the CDR3. Unmatched junction bases numbered 7, after V lost 2 bases and J lost 7 bases. Germline lookup yields CDR1 GTSNPN and CDR2 SVGIG (reference sequence). The CDR3: CAWSYSRDSEAFF. CDR3 DNA: TGTGCCTGGAGTTATTCCCGGGACAGTGAAGCTTTCTTT. The full variable domain, its missing parts supplied by reference TRBV30 and TRBJ1-1, is SQTIHQWPATLVQPVGSPLSLECTVEGTSNPNLYWYRQAAGRGLQLLFYSVGIGQISSEVPQNLSASRPQDRQFILSSKKLLLSDSGFYLCAWSYSRDSEAFFGQGTRLTVV.

This rearrangement joins TRBV5-8 to TRBJ2-1, with 9 bases identical to TRBD1. From germline, CDR1 is SGHTS and CDR2 YDEGEE. The V segment lost 5 bases and the J segment 6 bases; nucleotides outside the gene matches: 3. The CDR3 covers 13 residues. Here the CDR3 reads CASRRTGVNEQFF. The CDR3 bases are TGTGCCAGCAGACGGACAGGGGTCAATGAGCAGTTCTTC.

V is TRBV6-1 and J is TRBJ1-2; TRBD1 agrees at 9 bases. The CDR3 spans 15 residues. With 3 bases clipped from V and 4 bases from J, the junction kept 6 bases outside the gene matches. CDR1 is MNHNS, CDR2 SASEGT, per germline. The CDR3 spells CASSENRDRAYGYTF. The CDR3 nucleotides read TGTGCCAGCAGTGAGAATCGGGACAGGGCCTATGGCTACACCTTC.

This clone was counted once. V usage is TRBV27 and J usage is TRBJ1-6, with 9 bases fitting TRBD1. Germline values: CDR1 MNHEY, CDR2 SMNVEV (reference sequence). The CDR3 runs 15 residues. V trimming: 3 bases; J trimming: 7 bases; junction bases outside the gene matches: 4. CDR3 region: CASSFGQGRNSPLHF. The CDR3, as DNA: TGTGCCAGCAGTTTCGGACAGGGGAGGAATTCACCCCTCCACTTT.

The chain is built from TRBV30 and TRBJ2-7; possibly TRBD1 for D (6 bases). Germline values: CDR1 GTSNPN, CDR2 SVGIG (reference sequence). This CDR3 is 12 amino acids long. Trimming pared 0 bases from V and 5 bases from J, leaving 8 bases between. The CDR3 region is CAWSVQGHEQYF. Written as DNA, the CDR3 is TGTGCCTGGAGTGTACAGGGCCACGAGCAGTACTTC.

This chain joins TRBV5-5 and TRBJ2-3; perhaps TRBD2 as D (5 bases). The V end lost 1 base, the J end lost 2 bases, and 14 bases lay between the germline ends. Germline V gene data show CDR1 as SGHKS and CDR2 as YYEKEE (reference sequence). The CDR3 length is 16 residues. The DNA of the CDR3 is TGTGCCAGCAGCTTGCGGTGGGAGAGACACACAGATACGCAGTATTTT. The encoded protein is CASSLRWERHTDTQYF.

This clone showed up just once. The chain uses TRBV30 and TRBJ2-1; no clear D gene. The CDR3 spans 14 residues. Trimming took off 2 bases at V and 0 bases at J, with 8 bases between the two ends. The germline V gene has CDR1 GTSNPN and CDR2 SVGIG (reference sequence). This CDR3 reads CAWSRGGSYNEQFF. The CDR3 coding sequence is TGTGCCTGGAGTCGTGGCGGCTCCTACAATGAGCAGTTCTTC.

The V gene is TRBV7-2, the J gene TRBJ2-7; D remains ambiguous. CDR1 and CDR2 from the germline V gene are SGHTA and FQGNSA. CDR3 size: 15 residues. Trimming pared 1 base from V and 2 bases from J, leaving 12 bases between. The DNA of the CDR3 is TGTGCCAGCAGCTTAGTAGGTGAAACGACCTACGAGCAGTACTTC. Its translation is CASSLVGETTYEQYF.

CDR3 in amino acids: CASSSTGTGGDEQYF. The CDR3 DNA sequence: TGTGCCAGCAGCTCGACCGGGACAGGGGGCGACGAGCAGTACTTC. The rearrangement links TRBV7-2 to TRBJ2-7; 12 bases are a match to TRBD1. This CDR3 comprises 15 residues. V lost 4 bases and J lost 5; bases outside the gene matches: 6. CDR1 SGHTA and CDR2 FQGNSA come from the germline V gene. Based on the CDR3 plus reference TRBV7-2 and TRBJ2-7, the full variable domain is GAGVSQSPSNKVTEKGKDVELRCDPISGHTALYWYRQSLGQGLEFLIYFQGNSAPDKSGLPSDRFSAERTGGSVSTLTIQRTQQEDSAVYLCASSSTGTGGDEQYFGPGTRLTVT.

The chain joins TRBV9 to TRBJ1-3; D is unclear. Germline loops: CDR1 SGDLS, CDR2 YYNGEE. The CDR3 is 14 amino acids. V gave up 4 bases and J gave up 2 bases, with 10 bases separating them. The CDR3 protein is CASSSSEAGNTIYF. In DNA, the CDR3 is TGTGCCAGCAGCTCCAGTGAGGCTGGAAACACCATATATTTT.

This clone occurred once. The genes are TRBV7-2 and TRBJ1-4, with unresolved D. CDR1 and CDR2 from the germline V gene are SGHTA and FQGNSA. The CDR3 loop spans 15 amino acids. V lost 5 bases to trimming and J lost 3 bases, with 13 bases between them. CDR3 in DNA: TGTGCCAGCAGCCTAACAGTTTCAGCTAATGAAAAACTGTTTTTT. This sequence encodes CASSLTVSANEKLFF.

The chain couples TRBV6-9 to TRBJ1-2; 11 bases map to TRBD1. This CDR3 is 17 amino acids long. With 8 bases clipped from V and 4 bases from J, the junction kept 15 bases outside the gene matches. Looked up from germline, CDR1 is MNHGY and CDR2 is SVAAGI. The CDR3 reads CASGSRDRGRTIYGYTF. The CDR3 nucleotides read TGTGCCAGCGGATCCCGGGACAGGGGGAGGACGATCTATGGCTACACCTTC.

V is TRBV28 and J is TRBJ2-5; the D gene could be TRBD1 or TRBD2 (5 bases each). Germline V CDR1 and CDR2: MDHEN, SYDVKM. The CDR3 totals 14 residues. Trimming stripped 5 bases from V and 6 bases from J, with 16 bases between. This chain's CDR3 is CASSLLRTGQTQYF. The CDR3 DNA sequence: TGTGCCAGCAGTCTCCTTAGGACGGGGCAGACCCAGTACTTC.

This clone has only a few counts. V gene TRBV28 combines with J gene TRBJ2-1; 9 bases line up with TRBD1. CDR1 and CDR2 from the germline V gene are MDHEN and SYDVKM. Unmatched junction bases numbered 6, after V lost 6 bases and J lost 3 bases. The CDR3 has 15 amino acids. The chain's CDR3 is CASRHRDRDYNEQFF. The CDR3 DNA reads TGTGCCAGCAGGCACCGGGACAGGGACTACAATGAGCAGTTCTTC.

This chain links TRBV9 with TRBJ2-5; the D is unclear. Germline loops: CDR1 SGDLS, CDR2 YYNGEE. V was cut by 0 bases and J by 4 bases, with 19 bases left in between. This CDR3 comprises 17 residues. Here the CDR3 DNA reads TGTGCCAGCAGCGTAGGGGCCAGGTCGGATTTAGGAGAGACCCAGTACTTC. Translating it yields CASSVGARSDLGETQYF.

In its sample, this clone was seen a few times. The V and J genes are TRBV10-3 and TRBJ2-7; the D gene is possibly TRBD1 (8 bases). Trimming shortened V by 5 bases and J by 4 bases, and 15 bases separated the two germline ends. The CDR3 is made up of 14 amino acids. Germline V CDR1 and CDR2: ENHRY, SYGVKD. The CDR3 here is CAISPQGGQYEQYF. In nucleotides, the CDR3 is TGTGCCATCAGTCCACAGGGGGGGCAGTACGAGCAGTACTTC.

V usage is TRBV7-2 and J usage is TRBJ1-1; no clear D gene. The CDR3 runs 14 residues. The germline V and J ends were trimmed by 9 bases and 4 bases, with 18 bases remaining between them. CDR1 is SGHTA, CDR2 FQGNSA, per germline. The CDR3 region has the DNA TGTGCCAGTGATCCCGGAGCTCGTGGCACTGAAGCTTTCTTT. Its translation is CASDPGARGTEAFF.